The 21 T cell receptor beta chains below all came from one sample that was sequenced in a study of blood T cell repertoires in COVID-19 (dated by TCRdb to 2020 to 2022). The protocol used for the library was the immunoSEQ multiplex PCR assay. TCRdb's version of the immuneACCESS table is confined to in-frame rearrangements and falls short of the full clone set. An unresolved V gene accounts for under half of the shortfall where checked; the remainder is of unknown origin. Present in this sample are about 33,000 clones, approximately 85% of which were seen just once. Of the sample, around 7% is held by the ten largest clones. Sequenced sample: peripheral blood. These receptors all come from a human donor in a cohort sampled during active COVID-19.

The chain combines TRBV5-1 with TRBJ1-2, with 8 bases that match TRBD1. This CDR3 is built from 14 residues. Losses at the gene ends were 5 bases for V and 7 bases for J; bases not matched to a gene: 10. CDR1 SGHRS and CDR2 YFSETQ come from the germline V gene. CDR3 nucleotides: TGCGCCAGCAGACTAAAGACAGGGGTTACTGGCTACACCTTC. Translating it yields CASRLKTGVTGYTF.

The gene calls are TRBV7-2 and TRBJ2-3; 11 bases map to TRBD2. Germline CDR1 is SGHTA and CDR2 is FQGNSA. The trim removed 6 bases at V and 2 bases at J, leaving 7 bases unmatched. CDR3 size: 16 residues. In DNA form, the CDR3 reads TGTGCCAGCAGTTCGACTAGCGGGGAATACACAGATACGCAGTATTTT. This encodes CASSSTSGEYTDTQYF.

The rearrangement links TRBV7-8 to TRBJ2-2; TRBD1 agrees at 7 bases. Germline trimming cut 3 bases from V and 4 bases from J; bases unmatched to any gene: 8. This CDR3 spans 16 amino acids. The germline V gene has CDR1 SGHVS and CDR2 FQNEAQ. The CDR3 protein is CASSLFRGQGTGELFF. In DNA, the CDR3 is TGTGCCAGCAGCTTGTTTAGGGGGCAAGGCACCGGGGAGCTGTTTTTT.

J is TRBJ2-1 and V is TRBV5-1, with 7 bases fitting TRBD2. Trimming took 0 bases from V and 4 from J; bases not matched to a gene: 10. This CDR3 comprises 17 residues. Per the germline V gene, CDR1 is SGHRS and CDR2 is YFSETQ. CDR3 DNA sequence: TGCGCCAGCAGCTTGGACCACACGGGGGGTGCATACAATGAGCAGTTCTTC. Translated: CASSLDHTGGAYNEQFF. Complete variable domain (other parts from reference TRBV5-1 and TRBJ2-1): KAGVTQTPRYLIKTRGQQVTLSCSPISGHRSVSWYQQTPGQGLQFLFEYFSETQRNKGNFPGRFSGRQFSNSRSEMNVSTLELGDSALYLCASSLDHTGGAYNEQFFGPGTRLTVL.

The genes are TRBV18 and TRBJ2-7; 11 bases match TRBD1. The junction had 11 bases not matched to a gene; V was cut back by 3 bases and J by 7 bases. Germline-derived CDR1 and CDR2 are KGHSH and LQKENI. The CDR3 loop spans 16 amino acids. The CDR3 here is CASSPTKGQGVWEQYF. CDR3 coding DNA: TGTGCCAGCTCACCGACCAAGGGACAGGGGGTTTGGGAGCAGTACTTC.

In this sample, this clone turned up once. The genes are TRBV27 and TRBJ1-2; TRBD1 is a possible D gene (6 bases). The CDR3 totals 13 residues. Germline CDR1 reads MNHEY; CDR2 reads SMNVEV (reference sequence). V lost 4 bases to trimming and J lost 2 bases, with 8 bases between them. The CDR3 nucleotides are TGTGCCAGCAGTTCCACAGGGAACTATGGCTACACCTTC. Residues: CASSSTGNYGYTF.

The gene calls are TRBV2 and TRBJ1-2, with 7 nucleotides matching TRBD1. The ends lost 5 bases at V and 6 bases at J; junction bases unmatched: 3. Per germline, CDR1 SNHLY and CDR2 FYNNEI. The CDR3 length is 12 residues. The CDR3 coding sequence is TGTGCCAGCAGTCCCGACAGGGATGGCTACACCTTC. The encoded protein is CASSPDRDGYTF.

The V gene is TRBV11-2, the J gene TRBJ1-2; TRBD1 might be the D (5 bases). The CDR3 contains 15 residues. Trimming shortened V by 6 bases and J by 4 bases, and 18 bases separated the two germline ends. Germline V CDR1 and CDR2: SGHAT, FQNNGV. The CDR3, as DNA: TGTGCCAGCAGTATCGGTGTCGGGGGATTCTATGGCTACACCTTC. It is translated as CASSIGVGGFYGYTF.

DNA for the CDR3: TGTGCCTGGAGGAGGAGCTCTGGAAACACCATATATTTT. Its translation: CAWRRSSGNTIYF. J is TRBJ1-3 and V is TRBV30; D remains ambiguous. V dropped 3 bases and J dropped 0 bases, with 6 bases sitting between them. This CDR3 has 13 residues. Germline V gene lookup returns CDR1 GTSNPN and CDR2 SVGIG (reference sequence).

This sequence joins TRBV6-5 and TRBJ1-1; tentative D call: TRBD1 (6 bases). Germline V gene lookup returns CDR1 MNHEY and CDR2 SVGAGI. Trimming took off 6 bases at V and 4 bases at J, with 18 bases between the two ends. This CDR3 contains 15 residues. The CDR3 sequence is CASSLGGAWGTEAFF. The DNA of the CDR3 is TGTGCCAGCAGCCTCGGGGGGGCGTGGGGCACTGAAGCTTTCTTT.

The chain carries TRBV18 and TRBJ2-2; D perhaps matches TRBD2 (5 bases). V was shortened by 2 bases and J by 6 bases, with 7 bases between the two germline ends. There are 13 residues in the CDR3. The germline V gene encodes CDR1 KGHSH and CDR2 LQKENI. CDR3 loop: CASSPEGPGELFF. For the CDR3, the DNA is TGTGCCAGCTCACCAGAGGGCCCCGGGGAGCTGTTTTTT.

The rearrangement joins TRBV18 to TRBJ2-2, with 8 bases fitting TRBD1. This CDR3 spans 15 amino acids. With V trimmed by 1 base and J by 6 bases, 4 bases remained unmatched. Germline V lookup: CDR1 KGHSH, CDR2 LQKENI. The chain's CDR3 is CASSPQQGDAGELFF. For the CDR3, the DNA is TGTGCCAGCTCACCACAACAGGGGGATGCCGGGGAGCTGTTTTTT.

The chain has TRBV7-6 and TRBJ2-1; D is ambiguous. Trimming pared 2 bases from V and 7 bases from J, leaving 6 bases between. In germline, CDR1 is SGHVS, CDR2 FNYEAQ. The CDR3 is 12 residues long. The CDR3 DNA reads TGTGCCAGCAGCTTATGGCAGAATGAGCAGTTCTTC. Its protein product is CASSLWQNEQFF.

The chain links TRBV6-5 to TRBJ2-7; no reliable D call. The germline V gene has CDR1 MNHEY and CDR2 SVGAGI. Trimming cost V 0 bases and J 2 bases, with 14 bases left between them. There are 16 residues in the CDR3. CDR3 in amino acids: CASSYSRSGKPYEQYF. CDR3 in DNA: TGTGCCAGCAGTTACTCGAGGTCGGGTAAGCCCTACGAGCAGTACTTC.

The chain joins TRBV28 to TRBJ2-1; 12 bases line up with TRBD2. The CDR3 sequence is 15 residues long. Trimming at V came to 6 bases and at J to 7 bases, leaving 7 bases not matched to a gene. The V gene's germline CDR1 is MDHEN and CDR2 SYDVKM. Written as DNA, the CDR3 is TGTGCCAGCAGACAGACTAGCGGGAGATTGAATGAGCAGTTCTTC. Residues: CASRQTSGRLNEQFF.

The V call is TRBV2, the J call TRBJ1-5; the match to TRBD1 covers 8 bases. V lost 6 bases, J lost 0 bases, and 10 bases stayed unmatched. The CDR3 totals 17 residues. Germline V CDR1 and CDR2: SNHLY, FYNNEI. DNA for the CDR3: TGTGCCAGCAGCCCAACAGGGGGGGCTTATAGCAATCAGCCCCAGCATTTT. Its protein product is CASSPTGGAYSNQPQHF.

The V gene is TRBV18, the J gene TRBJ1-5; TRBD1 matches 10 bases. With 4 bases clipped from V and 2 bases from J, the junction kept 11 bases outside the gene matches. Germline CDR1 reads KGHSH; CDR2 reads LQKENI. The length of the CDR3 is 18 residues. CDR3 residues: CASSRPSAGTGGNQPQHF. As DNA, the CDR3 is TGTGCCAGCTCACGCCCCAGCGCCGGGACAGGGGGCAATCAGCCCCAGCATTTT.

In its sample, this clone was seen a few times. The J gene is TRBJ2-7, the V gene TRBV10-3; 10 nucleotides agree with TRBD1. The CDR3 contains 14 residues. The trim removed 6 bases at V and 5 bases at J, leaving 7 bases unmatched. CDR1 and CDR2 (germline): ENHRY, SYGVKD. CDR3 region: CAISIGTGAHEQYF. Written as DNA, the CDR3 is TGTGCCATCAGCATCGGGACAGGGGCCCACGAGCAGTACTTC.

The CDR3 nucleotides read TGTGCCAGCAGCCCGGGACTCCCGGGGGAGCAGTACTTC. This translates into CASSPGLPGEQYF. The rearrangement uses TRBV27 and TRBJ2-7, with D maybe TRBD2 (6 bases). Germline CDR1 reads MNHEY; CDR2 reads SMNVEV (reference sequence). V was cut by 6 bases and J by 7 bases, with 16 bases left in between. The CDR3 sequence is 13 residues long.

This clone is labeled large. V usage is TRBV19 and J usage is TRBJ2-7; TRBD1 agrees at 8 bases. The germline gives CDR1 LNHDA, CDR2 SQIVND (reference sequence). The J segment lost 2 bases and the V segment lost 3 bases, leaving 3 bases of the junction unmatched. The CDR3 sequence is 14 residues long. The CDR3 loop reads CASSIGQGTYEQYF. CDR3 nucleotide sequence: TGTGCCAGTAGTATCGGACAGGGTACCTACGAGCAGTACTTC.

The chain couples TRBV5-1 to TRBJ2-1; perhaps TRBD1 as D (6 bases). CDR1 and CDR2 (germline): SGHRS, YFSETQ. CDR3 length: 14 residues. V was pared by 5 bases and J by 7 bases, with 16 bases between. The CDR3 DNA sequence: TGCGCCAGCAGGCCCGAGGACAGTTCGAATGAGCAGTTCTTC. It is translated as CASRPEDSSNEQFF.